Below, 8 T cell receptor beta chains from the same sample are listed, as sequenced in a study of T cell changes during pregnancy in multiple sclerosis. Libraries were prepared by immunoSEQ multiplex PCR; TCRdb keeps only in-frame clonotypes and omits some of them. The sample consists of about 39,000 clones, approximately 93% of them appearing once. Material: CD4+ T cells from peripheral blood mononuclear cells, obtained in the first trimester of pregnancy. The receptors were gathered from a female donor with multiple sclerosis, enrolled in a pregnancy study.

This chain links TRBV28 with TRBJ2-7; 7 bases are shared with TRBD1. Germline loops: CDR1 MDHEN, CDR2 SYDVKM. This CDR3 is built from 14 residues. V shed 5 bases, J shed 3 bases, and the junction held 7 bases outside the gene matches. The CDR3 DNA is TGTGCCAGCAGTCTGACACAGGGGAGCTACGAGCAGTACTTC. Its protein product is CASSLTQGSYEQYF.

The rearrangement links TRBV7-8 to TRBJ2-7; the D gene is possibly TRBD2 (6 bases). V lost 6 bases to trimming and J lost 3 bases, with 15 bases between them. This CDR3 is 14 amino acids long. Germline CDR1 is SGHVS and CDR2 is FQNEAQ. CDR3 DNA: TGTGCCAGCAGGTCGCCCGGACTAAACTACGAGCAGTACTTC. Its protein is CASRSPGLNYEQYF.

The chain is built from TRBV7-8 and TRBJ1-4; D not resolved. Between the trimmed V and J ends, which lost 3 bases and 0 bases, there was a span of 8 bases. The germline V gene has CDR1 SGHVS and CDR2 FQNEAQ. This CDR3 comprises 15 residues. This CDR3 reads CASSLSSTTNEKLFF. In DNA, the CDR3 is TGTGCCAGCAGCTTGAGTAGTACAACTAATGAAAAACTGTTTTTT.

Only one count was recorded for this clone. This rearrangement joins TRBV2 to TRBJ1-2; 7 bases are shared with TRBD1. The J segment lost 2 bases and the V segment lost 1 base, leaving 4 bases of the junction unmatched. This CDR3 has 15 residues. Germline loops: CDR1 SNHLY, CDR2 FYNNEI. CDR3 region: CASSEVRTGNYGYTF. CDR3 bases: TGTGCCAGCAGTGAAGTCAGGACAGGAAACTATGGCTACACCTTC.

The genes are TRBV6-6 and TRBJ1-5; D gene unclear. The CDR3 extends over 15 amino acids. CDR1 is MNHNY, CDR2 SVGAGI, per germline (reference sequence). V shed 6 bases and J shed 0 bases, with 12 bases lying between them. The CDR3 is CASRREENSNQPQHF. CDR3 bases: TGTGCCAGCAGGAGGGAGGAAAATAGCAATCAGCCCCAGCATTTT.

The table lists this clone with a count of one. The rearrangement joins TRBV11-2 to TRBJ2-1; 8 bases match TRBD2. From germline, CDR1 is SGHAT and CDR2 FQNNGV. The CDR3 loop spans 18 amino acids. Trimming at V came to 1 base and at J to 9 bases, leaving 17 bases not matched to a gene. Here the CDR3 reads CASSLANYPGLVTGEQFF. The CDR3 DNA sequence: TGTGCCAGCAGCTTAGCTAACTATCCGGGACTAGTCACGGGTGAGCAGTTCTTC.

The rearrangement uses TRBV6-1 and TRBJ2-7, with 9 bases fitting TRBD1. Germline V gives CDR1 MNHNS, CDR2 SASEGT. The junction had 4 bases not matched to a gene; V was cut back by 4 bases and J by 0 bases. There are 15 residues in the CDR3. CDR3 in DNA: TGTGCCAGCAGTGGGGGACAGGGTAGCTCCTACGAGCAGTACTTC. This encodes CASSGGQGSSYEQYF.

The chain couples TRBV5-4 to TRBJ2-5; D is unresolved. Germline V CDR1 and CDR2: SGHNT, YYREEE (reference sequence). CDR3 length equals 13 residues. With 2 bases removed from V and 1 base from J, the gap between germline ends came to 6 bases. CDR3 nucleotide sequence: TGTGCCAGCAGCTTTCGAGCCCAAGAGACCCAGTACTTC. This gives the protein CASSFRAQETQYF.